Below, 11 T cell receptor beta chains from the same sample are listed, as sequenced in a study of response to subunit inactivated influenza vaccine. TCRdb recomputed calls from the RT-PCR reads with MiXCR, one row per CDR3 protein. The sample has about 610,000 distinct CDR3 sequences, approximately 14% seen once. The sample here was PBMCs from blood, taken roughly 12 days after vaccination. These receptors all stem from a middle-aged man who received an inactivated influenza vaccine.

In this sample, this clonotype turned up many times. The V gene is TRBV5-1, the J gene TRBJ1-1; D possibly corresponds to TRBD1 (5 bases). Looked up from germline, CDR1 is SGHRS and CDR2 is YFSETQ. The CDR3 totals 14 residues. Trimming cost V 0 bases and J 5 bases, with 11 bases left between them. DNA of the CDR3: TGCGCCAGCAGCTTGGACAGCCGGGGGACTGAAGCTTTCTTT. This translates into CASSLDSRGTEAFF.

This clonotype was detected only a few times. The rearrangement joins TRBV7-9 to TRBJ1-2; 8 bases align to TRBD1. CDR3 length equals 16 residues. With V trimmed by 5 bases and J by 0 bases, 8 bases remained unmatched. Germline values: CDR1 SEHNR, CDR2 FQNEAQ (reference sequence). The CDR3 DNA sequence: TGTGCCAGCAGCGTTCACCAGGGGGCAACTAACTATGGCTACACCTTC. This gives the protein CASSVHQGATNYGYTF.

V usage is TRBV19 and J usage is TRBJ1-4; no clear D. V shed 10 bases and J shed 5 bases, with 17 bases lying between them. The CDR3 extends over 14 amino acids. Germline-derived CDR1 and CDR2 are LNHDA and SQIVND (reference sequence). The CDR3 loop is CATTGFGANEKLFF. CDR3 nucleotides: TGTGCCACCACGGGATTTGGAGCCAATGAAAAACTGTTTTTT. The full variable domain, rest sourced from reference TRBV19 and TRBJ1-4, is DGGITQSPKYLFRKEGQNVTLSCEQNLNHDAMYWYRQDPGQGLRLIYYSQIVNDFQKGDIAEGYSVSREKKESFPLTVTSAQKNPTAFYLCATTGFGANEKLFFGSGTQLSVL.

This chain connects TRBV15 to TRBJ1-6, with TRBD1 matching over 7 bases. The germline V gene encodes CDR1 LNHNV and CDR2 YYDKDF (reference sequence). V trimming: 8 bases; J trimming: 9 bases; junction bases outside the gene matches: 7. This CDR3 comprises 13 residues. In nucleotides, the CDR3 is TGTGCCACCGGAGACAGGGACAGTTCACCCCTCCACTTT. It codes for CATGDRDSSPLHF.

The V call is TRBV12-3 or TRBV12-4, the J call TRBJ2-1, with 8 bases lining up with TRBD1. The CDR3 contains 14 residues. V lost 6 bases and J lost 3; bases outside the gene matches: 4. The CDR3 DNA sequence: TGTGCCAGCAGCGTGGACAGGGTCTACAATGAGCAGTTCTTC. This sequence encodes CASSVDRVYNEQFF.

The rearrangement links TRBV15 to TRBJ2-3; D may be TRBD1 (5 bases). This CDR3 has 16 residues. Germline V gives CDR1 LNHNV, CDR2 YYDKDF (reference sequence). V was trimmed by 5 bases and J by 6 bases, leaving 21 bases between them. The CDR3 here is CATSPSAGYERDTQYF. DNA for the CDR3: TGTGCCACCAGCCCATCTGCAGGGTACGAACGGGATACGCAGTATTTT.

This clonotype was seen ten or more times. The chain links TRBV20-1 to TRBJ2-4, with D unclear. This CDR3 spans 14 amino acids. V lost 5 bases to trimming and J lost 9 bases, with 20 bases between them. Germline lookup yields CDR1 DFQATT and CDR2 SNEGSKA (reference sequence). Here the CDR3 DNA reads TGCAGTGCTGTCCCACCTAGGGAAGGGTTCATTCAGTACTTC. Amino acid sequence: CSAVPPREGFIQYF.

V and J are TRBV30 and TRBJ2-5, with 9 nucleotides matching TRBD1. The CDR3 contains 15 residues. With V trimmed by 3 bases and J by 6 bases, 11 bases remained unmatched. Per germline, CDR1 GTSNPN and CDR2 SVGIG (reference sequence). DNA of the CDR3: TGTGCCTGGAGGGAGAAACAGGGGGCTCGGCAGACCCAGTACTTC. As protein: CAWREKQGARQTQYF.

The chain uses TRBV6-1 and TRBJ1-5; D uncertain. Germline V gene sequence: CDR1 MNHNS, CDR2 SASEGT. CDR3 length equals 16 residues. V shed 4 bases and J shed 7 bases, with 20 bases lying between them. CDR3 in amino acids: CASSGRGPGIKQPQHF. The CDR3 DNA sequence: TGTGCCAGCAGTGGCCGAGGACCGGGAATAAAACAGCCCCAGCATTTT.

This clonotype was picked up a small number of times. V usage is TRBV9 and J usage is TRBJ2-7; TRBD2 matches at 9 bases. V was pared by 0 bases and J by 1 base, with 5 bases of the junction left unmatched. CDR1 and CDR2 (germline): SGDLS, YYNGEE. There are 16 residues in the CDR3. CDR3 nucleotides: TGTGCCAGCAGCGTAGCTGCGGGAGGGCCGTCCTACGAGCAGTACTTC. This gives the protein CASSVAAGGPSYEQYF.

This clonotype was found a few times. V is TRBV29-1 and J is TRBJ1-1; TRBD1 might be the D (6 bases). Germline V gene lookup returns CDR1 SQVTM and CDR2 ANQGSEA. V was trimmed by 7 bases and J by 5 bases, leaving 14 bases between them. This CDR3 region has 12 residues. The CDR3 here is CSAQGQGTEAFF. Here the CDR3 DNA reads TGCAGCGCCCAAGGTCAGGGGACTGAAGCTTTCTTT.